A single sample gave rise to the 22 T cell receptor beta chains below, sequenced in a study of T cells in Graves' hyperthyroidism and ophthalmopathy. It was RNA transcripts that yielded the amplified TCR beta CDR3 regions. In the first-round RT-PCR of the TCR CDR3, the HTBI primer set was used. In TCRdb, the multiplex PCR reads were re-called with MiXCR into one record per CDR3 protein. The top ten hold 35% to 45% of the sample, which has approximately 400,000 distinct CDR3 sequences, roughly 20% seen once. The sample comprised blood. The receptors originated from a young man with Graves' ophthalmopathy.

The chain has TRBV19 and TRBJ2-7, with 12 bases lining up with TRBD2. Germline CDR1 LNHDA, CDR2 SQIVND (reference sequence). There are 14 residues in the CDR3. V was clipped by 9 bases and J by 3 bases; unmatched bases: 6. The CDR3 region is CARELAGGIYEQYF. DNA for the CDR3: TGTGCCAGAGAACTAGCGGGGGGAATCTACGAGCAGTACTTC.

The chain recombines TRBV11-2 with TRBJ1-2, with a weak D call TRBD1 (5 bases). V dropped 2 bases and J dropped 6 bases, with 13 bases sitting between them. This CDR3 has 14 amino acids. Germline V CDR1 and CDR2: SGHAT, FQNNGV. For the CDR3, the DNA is TGTGCCAGCAGCTTATCCGGGGGTTATCATGGCTACACCTTC. This gives the protein CASSLSGGYHGYTF.

This clonotype came up many times. The genes are TRBV5-8 and TRBJ1-1; 10 nucleotides align to TRBD1. V lost 4 bases, J lost 0 bases, and 9 bases stayed unmatched. Germline V gene sequence: CDR1 SGHTS, CDR2 YDEGEE. The CDR3 contains 17 residues. The CDR3 is CASSPATGGPMNTEAFF. The CDR3 region has the DNA TGTGCCAGCAGCCCAGCGACAGGGGGCCCGATGAACACTGAAGCTTTCTTT.

The chain combines TRBV20-1 with TRBJ2-1; D gene unclear. V lost 5 bases and J lost 1, with 15 bases in between. CDR1 DFQATT and CDR2 SNEGSKA come from the germline V gene (reference sequence). The CDR3 extends over 15 amino acids. DNA of the CDR3: TGCAGTGCTCCTACCCCATTGTCTTCCTACAATGAGCAGTTCTTC. Translated, it gives CSAPTPLSSYNEQFF.

At least ten counts were recorded for this clonotype. This chain connects TRBV2 to TRBJ1-2, with D unclear. Trimming stripped 2 bases from V and 0 bases from J, with 7 bases between. The V gene's germline CDR1 is SNHLY and CDR2 FYNNEI. This CDR3 is 14 amino acids long. The CDR3 loop is CASSESGTNYGYTF. In nucleotides, the CDR3 is TGTGCCAGCAGTGAATCGGGAACTAACTATGGCTACACCTTC.

There are many counts of this clonotype. This chain connects TRBV7-9 to TRBJ1-1, with D perhaps matching TRBD1 (6 bases). The CDR3 sequence is 15 residues long. Germline assignment: CDR1 SEHNR and CDR2 FQNEAQ (reference sequence). Trimming pared 5 bases from V and 4 bases from J, leaving 17 bases between. CDR3 DNA sequence: TGTGCCAGCAGCCCTTCTCCGGGGGCGGGCACTGAAGCTTTCTTT. Protein sequence: CASSPSPGAGTEAFF.

This chain connects TRBV20-1 to TRBJ2-5, with 14 bases lining up with TRBD2. Germline V lookup: CDR1 DFQATT, CDR2 SNEGSKA (reference sequence). J was trimmed by 5 bases and V by 5 bases; bases with no gene match: 10. The CDR3 is 16 amino acids. CDR3 sequence reads: CSAQKTSGGGWETQYF. In DNA form, the CDR3 reads TGCAGTGCTCAAAAGACTAGCGGGGGGGGTTGGGAGACCCAGTACTTC.

The CDR3 DNA follows: TGCGCCCCCGATCGGGGACTGTTTTTT. Translated, it gives CAPDRGLFF. The chain combines TRBV10-2 with TRBJ2-2, with a tentative D call TRBD2 (5 bases). The CDR3 loop spans 9 amino acids. The V and J ends lost 11 bases and 14 bases respectively, with 12 bases between them. Germline V gives CDR1 WSHSY, CDR2 SAAADI.

In regard to this clonotype: A much larger clone lies a single base off, so this may be a read error. This chain uses TRBV12-3 or TRBV12-4 with TRBJ2-1; 8 bases agree with TRBD1. V lost 5 bases to trimming and J lost 10 bases; unmatched junction nucleotides: 13. The CDR3 covers 15 residues. The CDR3 sequence is CASSPLWTGNDEQFF. The CDR3 DNA follows: TGTGCCAGCAGTCCCCTCTGGACAGGGAATGACGAGCAGTTCTTC.

This clonotype was picked up a small number of times. CDR3: CATKDREYGYGYTF. In DNA, the CDR3 is TGTGCCACCAAGGACAGGGAGTATGGCTATGGCTACACCTTC. The V gene is TRBV19, the J gene TRBJ1-2, with 8 bases identical to TRBD1. Germline V gene data show CDR1 as LNHDA and CDR2 as SQIVND (reference sequence). The CDR3 covers 14 residues. J lost 4 bases, V lost 10 bases, and 11 bases had no gene match.

This clonotype was seen repeatedly, ten times or more. The chain couples TRBV2 to TRBJ2-1; 8 nucleotides line up with TRBD1. This CDR3 has 14 amino acids. Germline V CDR1 and CDR2: SNHLY, FYNNEI. V was clipped by 4 bases and J by 10 bases; unmatched bases: 9. The CDR3 protein is CASSGGQGANEQFF. The CDR3 DNA reads TGTGCCAGCAGTGGGGGCCAGGGGGCAAACGAGCAGTTCTTC.

Notes on this clonotype: This CDR3 fails to terminate in the conserved phenylalanine or tryptophan, so it likely reflects a read error. The chain combines TRBV5-1 with TRBJ1-3, with a possible D match to TRBD1 (5 bases). Germline V gives CDR1 SGHRS, CDR2 YFSETQ. The germline V and J ends were trimmed by 4 bases and 4 bases, with 12 bases remaining between them. The CDR3 runs 14 residues. CDR3 coding DNA: TGCGCCAGCAGCCCGGGGACTGAAGGAAACACCATATATTAT. Translating it yields CASSPGTEGNTIYY.

This clonotype has ten or more counts. This CDR3 reads CASSPRGGDSPLHF. In nucleotides, the CDR3 is TGTGCCAGCTCACCACGGGGCGGAGATTCACCCCTCCACTTT. The J gene is TRBJ1-6, the V gene TRBV18; tentative D call: TRBD1 (5 bases). CDR1 KGHSH and CDR2 LQKENI come from the germline V gene. With 1 base removed from V and 8 bases from J, the gap between germline ends came to 9 bases. The length of the CDR3 is 14 residues.

The chain combines TRBV6-6 with TRBJ2-1; D is possibly TRBD1 or TRBD2 (5 bases each). V lost 6 bases and J 7 bases, leaving 13 bases between the germline ends. The CDR3 sequence is 13 residues long. CDR1 and CDR2 from the germline V gene are MNHNY and SVGAGI (reference sequence). The CDR3 DNA reads TGTGCCAGCAGCCCGATCTGGGGGAATGAGCAGTTCTTC. Translating gives CASSPIWGNEQFF.

This chain connects TRBV19 to TRBJ2-7; D may match TRBD1 or TRBD2 (5 bases each). Germline V gene lookup returns CDR1 LNHDA and CDR2 SQIVND (reference sequence). V shed 7 bases and J shed 1 base, with 14 bases lying between them. This CDR3 contains 14 residues. The DNA of the CDR3 is TGTGCCAGTAATTGGGGGTATGGATCCTACGAGCAGTACTTC. This sequence encodes CASNWGYGSYEQYF.

V is TRBV19 and J is TRBJ1-6; TRBD1 agrees at 7 bases. The CDR3 is 14 residues long. J lost 8 bases, V lost 3 bases, and 4 bases had no gene match. Per the germline V gene, CDR1 is LNHDA and CDR2 is SQIVND (reference sequence). In nucleotides, the CDR3 is TGTGCCAGTAGTATGGGGCAGGGGGATTCACCCCTCCACTTT. It encodes CASSMGQGDSPLHF.

This clonotype was counted at least ten times. The chain joins TRBV9 to TRBJ1-2; D gene ambiguous. Germline V gene lookup returns CDR1 SGDLS and CDR2 YYNGEE. The CDR3 spans 17 residues. V dropped 0 bases and J dropped 3 bases, with 18 bases sitting between them. The CDR3: CASSVGQAPDGYYGYTF. CDR3 bases: TGTGCCAGCAGCGTAGGGCAGGCTCCCGATGGGTACTATGGCTACACCTTC.

The sample holds many counts of this clonotype. CDR3 loop: CASSVERRDPGVTDTQYF. The CDR3 DNA is TGTGCCAGCAGCGTCGAACGCCGGGACCCCGGAGTGACAGATACGCAGTATTTT. The V and J genes are TRBV7-8 and TRBJ2-3, with D perhaps being TRBD1 or TRBD2 (5 bases each). This CDR3 spans 18 amino acids. Germline V CDR1 and CDR2: SGHVS, FQNEAQ. Deletions cut 5 bases from V and 3 bases from J, with 24 bases between.

This clonotype came up many times. The chain links TRBV2 to TRBJ2-3; TRBD1 is a possible D gene (6 bases). The CDR3 runs to 15 residues. The V end was cut by 6 bases, the J end by 2 bases, with 15 bases between. Germline V gene data show CDR1 as SNHLY and CDR2 as FYNNEI. For the CDR3, the DNA is TGTGCCAGCAGCCCTCAGGGGACCTTCACAGATACGCAGTATTTT. This translates into CASSPQGTFTDTQYF.

The chain recombines TRBV5-1 with TRBJ2-1, with 7 nucleotides matching TRBD2. V dropped 2 bases and J dropped 4; count of bases not matched to a gene: 6. The CDR3 has 15 amino acids. Germline-derived CDR1 and CDR2 are SGHRS and YFSETQ. CDR3 sequence reads: CASSFRGSHYNEQFF. The CDR3 nucleotides are TGCGCCAGCAGCTTTCGCGGGAGCCATTACAATGAGCAGTTCTTC.

This clonotype came up many times. This chain connects TRBV12-3 or TRBV12-4 to TRBJ1-6, with TRBD1 identical over 10 bases. V lost 4 bases and J lost 7; bases outside the gene matches: 1. The CDR3 totals 14 residues. In nucleotides, the CDR3 is TGTGCCAGCAGTTCGGACAGGGGGAATTCACCCCTCCACTTT. Translated, it gives CASSSDRGNSPLHF.

This clonotype was recorded many times. The V call is TRBV6-2 or TRBV6-3, the J call TRBJ1-3; a possible D gene is TRBD1 (5 bases). V was cut by 5 bases and J by 0 bases, with 11 bases left in between. CDR1 and CDR2 from the germline V gene are MNHEY and SVGEGT. This CDR3 is built from 15 residues. This chain's CDR3 is CASSRDGSSGNTIYF. CDR3 sequence (DNA): TGTGCCAGCAGTAGGGACGGGAGCTCTGGAAACACCATATATTTT.